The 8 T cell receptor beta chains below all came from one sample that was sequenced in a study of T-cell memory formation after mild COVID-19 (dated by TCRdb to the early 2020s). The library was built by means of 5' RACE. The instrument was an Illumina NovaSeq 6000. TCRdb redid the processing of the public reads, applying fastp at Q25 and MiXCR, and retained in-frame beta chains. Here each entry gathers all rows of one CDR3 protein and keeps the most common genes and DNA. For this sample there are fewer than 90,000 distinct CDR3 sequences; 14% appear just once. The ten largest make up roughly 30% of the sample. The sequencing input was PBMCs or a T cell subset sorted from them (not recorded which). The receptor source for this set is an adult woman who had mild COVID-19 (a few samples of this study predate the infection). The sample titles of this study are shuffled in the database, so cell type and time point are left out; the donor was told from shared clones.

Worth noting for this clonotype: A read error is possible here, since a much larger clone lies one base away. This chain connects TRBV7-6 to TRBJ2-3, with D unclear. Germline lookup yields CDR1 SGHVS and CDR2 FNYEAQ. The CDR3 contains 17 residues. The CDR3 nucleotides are TGTGCCAGCAGATTAGATTTTATTGGGGATAACACAGATACGCAGTATTTT. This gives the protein CASRLDFIGDNTDTQYF.

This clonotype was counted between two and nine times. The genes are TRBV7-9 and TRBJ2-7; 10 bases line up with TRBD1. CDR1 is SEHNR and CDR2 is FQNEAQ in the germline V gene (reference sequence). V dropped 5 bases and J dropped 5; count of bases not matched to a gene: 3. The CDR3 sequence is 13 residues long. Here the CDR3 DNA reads TGTGCCAGCAGCCCCGGGACAGGGGACGAGCAGTACTTC. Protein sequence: CASSPGTGDEQYF.

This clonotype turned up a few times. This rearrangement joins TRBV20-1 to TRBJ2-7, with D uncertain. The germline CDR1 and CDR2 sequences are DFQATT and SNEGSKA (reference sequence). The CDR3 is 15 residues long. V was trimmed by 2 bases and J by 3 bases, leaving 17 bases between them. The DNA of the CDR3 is TGCAGTGCTAGACGCCCGACCCGGCCAGGCTACGAGCAGTACTTC. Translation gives CSARRPTRPGYEQYF.

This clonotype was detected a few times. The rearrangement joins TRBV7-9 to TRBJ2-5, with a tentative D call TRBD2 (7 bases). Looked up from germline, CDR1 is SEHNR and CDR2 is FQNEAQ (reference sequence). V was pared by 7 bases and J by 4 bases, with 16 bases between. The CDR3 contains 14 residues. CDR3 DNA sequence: TGTGCCAGCAACAAAGGGGGGGTGAGAGAGACCCAGTACTTC. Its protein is CASNKGGVRETQYF. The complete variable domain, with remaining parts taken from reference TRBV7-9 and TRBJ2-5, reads DTGVSQNPRHKITKRGQNVTFRCDPISEHNRLYWYRQTLGQGPEFLTYFQNEAQLEKSRLLSDRFSAERPKGSFSTLEIQRTEQGDSAMYLCASNKGGVRETQYFGPGTRLLVL.

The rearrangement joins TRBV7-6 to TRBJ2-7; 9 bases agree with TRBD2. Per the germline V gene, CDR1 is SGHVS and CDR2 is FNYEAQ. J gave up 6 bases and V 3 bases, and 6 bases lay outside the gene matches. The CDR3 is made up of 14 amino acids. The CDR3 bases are TGTGCCAGCAGCTTCTTGGCGGGGGGGCGCGAGCAGTACTTC. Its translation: CASSFLAGGREQYF.

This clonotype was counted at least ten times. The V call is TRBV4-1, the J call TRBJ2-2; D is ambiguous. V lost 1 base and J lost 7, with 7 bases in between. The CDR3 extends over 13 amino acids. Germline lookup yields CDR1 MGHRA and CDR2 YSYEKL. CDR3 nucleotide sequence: TGCGCCAGCAGCCAAGTTCAGCTCGGGGAGCTGTTTTTT. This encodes CASSQVQLGELFF.

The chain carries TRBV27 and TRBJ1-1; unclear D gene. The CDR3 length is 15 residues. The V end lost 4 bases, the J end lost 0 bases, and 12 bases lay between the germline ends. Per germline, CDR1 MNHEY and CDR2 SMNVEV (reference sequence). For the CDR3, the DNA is TGTGCCAGCAGTTCTCTAGTTCCCATGAACACTGAAGCTTTCTTT. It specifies CASSSLVPMNTEAFF.

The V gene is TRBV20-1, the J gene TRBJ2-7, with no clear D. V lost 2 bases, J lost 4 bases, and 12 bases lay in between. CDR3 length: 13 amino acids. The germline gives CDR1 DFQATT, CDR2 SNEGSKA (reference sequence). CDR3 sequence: CSARPALTYEQYF. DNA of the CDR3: TGCAGTGCTAGACCCGCTTTGACATACGAGCAGTACTTC.